This TCR beta chain was sequenced for a study of beta chain features in type 1 diabetes. Study in general: Sorted cells numbering over 95,000,000 were examined across all samples.

Findings and caveats of the study: Type 1 diabetes patients showed a moderate but significant shortening of TCRB CDR3s in all four CD4+ subsets.

In this sample, this clone turned up a few times. What it binds is unknown. What was sequenced were expressed TCRB transcripts, since all of the isolated RNA had been reverse transcribed. Sequenced naive, central memory and regulatory T cell samples produced an average of roughly 3.5 million reads. Here immunoSEQ multiplex PCR was the method, and the copy in TCRdb shows in-frame clones only, minus some. The sample includes 100,000 to 150,000 clones, 9% seen only once; the top ten take 0.75%. CDR3 length: 14 residues. Germline V lookup: CDR1 SGHTS, CDR2 YDEGEE. V lost 4 bases to trimming and J lost 2 bases, with 12 bases between them.

The TCR originated in a young man with type 1 diabetes. Sample: central memory CD4+ T cells from blood. This chain connects TRBV5-8 to TRBJ2-5; TRBD2 might be the D (6 bases). CDR3 region: CASSAPGLQETQYF. The CDR3, as DNA: TGTGCCAGCAGCGCGCCGGGACTGCAAGAGACCCAGTACTTC.